This TCR beta chain was sequenced for a study of blood T cell repertoires in COVID-19. Authors' analysis steps: Estimation of nucleated cell counts relied on the amplification of reference gene primers. Measured with immunoSEQ multiplex PCR; TCRdb has only the in-frame clones, and not every one. V and J calls and clone size are those listed in that table; D and trimming were worked out from the DNA. The sample holds more than 70,000 clones, approximately 78% seen once. CDR3 length: 13 residues. The germline V gene has CDR1 GTSNPN and CDR2 SVGIG (reference sequence). J was trimmed by 3 bases and V by 5 bases; bases with no gene match: 3.

The material sequenced was peripheral blood. The sequence derives from a human donor in a cohort sampled during active COVID-19. The chain is built from TRBV30 and TRBJ1-4, with 7 bases identical to TRBD1. Here the CDR3 reads CAWGGTANEKLFF. The CDR3 DNA follows: TGTGCCTGGGGCGGGACAGCTAATGAAAAACTGTTTTTT.